This T cell receptor (beta chain) derives from a study of cytomegalovirus exposure and HLA in healthy donors. 13 Jbeta primers and 60 Vbeta primers were used for the PCR. The table came from immunoSEQ multiplex PCR; TCRdb's copy has only in-frame clones and leaves some out. In the table there are tens of thousands of clones, 80% of which are singletons. V was pared by 0 bases and J by 0 bases, with 7 bases of the junction left unmatched. The germline gives CDR1 SEHNR, CDR2 FQNEAQ (reference sequence). This CDR3 region has 18 residues. Regarding the study as a whole: In an earlier analysis, in about 530 donors, most V segments appeared productive either ~87% or ~30% of the time.

About this clone: The antigen remains unidentified.

This TCR derives from a male donor in good health and CMV-seronegative. The sequenced sample was PBMCs. The V call is TRBV7-9, the J call TRBJ2-2, with TRBD1 identical over 7 bases. The CDR3 DNA follows: TGTGCCAGCAGCTTAGCACTTCCTGGGACAGCGAACACCGGGGAGCTGTTTTTT. This codes for CASSLALPGTANTGELFF. The complete variable domain, with remaining parts taken from reference TRBV7-9 and TRBJ2-2, reads DTGVSQNPRHKITKRGQNVTFRCDPISEHNRLYWYRQTLGQGPEFLTYFQNEAQLEKSRLLSDRFSAERPKGSFSTLEIQRTEQGDSAMYLCASSLALPGTANTGELFFGEGSRLTVL.